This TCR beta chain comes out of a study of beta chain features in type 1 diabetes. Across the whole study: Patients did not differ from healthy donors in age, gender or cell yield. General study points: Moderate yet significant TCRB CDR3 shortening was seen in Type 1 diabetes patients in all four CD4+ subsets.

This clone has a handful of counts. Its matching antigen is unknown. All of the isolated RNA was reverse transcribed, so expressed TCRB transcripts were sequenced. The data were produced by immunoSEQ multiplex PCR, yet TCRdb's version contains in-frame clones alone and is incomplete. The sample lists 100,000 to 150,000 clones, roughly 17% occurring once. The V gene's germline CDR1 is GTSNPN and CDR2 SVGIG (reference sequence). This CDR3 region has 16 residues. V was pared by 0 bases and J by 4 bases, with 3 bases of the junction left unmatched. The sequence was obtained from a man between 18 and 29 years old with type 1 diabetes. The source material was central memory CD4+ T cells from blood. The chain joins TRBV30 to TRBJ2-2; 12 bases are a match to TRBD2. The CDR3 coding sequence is TGTGCCTGGAGTGTACCTAGCGGGAGGGGCACCGGGGAGCTGTTTTTT. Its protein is CAWSVPSGRGTGELFF. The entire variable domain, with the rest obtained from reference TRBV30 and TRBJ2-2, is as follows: SQTIHQWPATLVQPVGSPLSLECTVEGTSNPNLYWYRQAAGRGLQLLFYSVGIGQISSEVPQNLSASRPQDRQFILSSKKLLLSDSGFYLCAWSVPSGRGTGELFFGEGSRLTVL.